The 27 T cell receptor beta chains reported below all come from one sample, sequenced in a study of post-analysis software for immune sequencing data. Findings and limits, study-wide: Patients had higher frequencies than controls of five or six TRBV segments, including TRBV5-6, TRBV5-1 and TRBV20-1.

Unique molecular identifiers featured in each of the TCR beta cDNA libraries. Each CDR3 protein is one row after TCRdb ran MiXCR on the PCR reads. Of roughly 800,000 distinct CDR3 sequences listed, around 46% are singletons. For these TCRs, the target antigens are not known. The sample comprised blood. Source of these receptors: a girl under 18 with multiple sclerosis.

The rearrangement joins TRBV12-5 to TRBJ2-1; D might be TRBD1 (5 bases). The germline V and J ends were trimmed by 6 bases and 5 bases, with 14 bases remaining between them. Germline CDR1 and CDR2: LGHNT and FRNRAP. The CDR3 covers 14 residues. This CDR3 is CASGGPNTNNEQFF. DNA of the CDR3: TGTGCTAGTGGGGGGCCCAACACCAACAATGAGCAGTTCTTC.

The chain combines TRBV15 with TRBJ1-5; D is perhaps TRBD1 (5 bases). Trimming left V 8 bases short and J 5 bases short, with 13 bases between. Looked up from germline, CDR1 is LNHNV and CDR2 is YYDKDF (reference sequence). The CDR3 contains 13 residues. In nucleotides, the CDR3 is TGTGCCACCTGTCGGGGAGGGGATCAGCCCCAGCATTTT. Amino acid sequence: CATCRGGDQPQHF. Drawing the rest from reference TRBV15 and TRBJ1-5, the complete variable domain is DAMVIQNPRYQVTQFGKPVTLSCSQTLNHNVMYWYQQKSSQAPKLLFHYYDKDFNNEADTPDNFQSRRPNTSFCFLDIRSPGLGDTAMYLCATCRGGDQPQHFGDGTRLSIL.

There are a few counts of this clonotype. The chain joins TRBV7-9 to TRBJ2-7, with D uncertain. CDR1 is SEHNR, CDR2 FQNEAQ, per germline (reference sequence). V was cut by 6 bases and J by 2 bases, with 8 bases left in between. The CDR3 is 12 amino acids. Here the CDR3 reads CASRGWAYEQYF. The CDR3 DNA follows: TGTGCCAGCAGGGGGTGGGCCTACGAGCAGTACTTC.

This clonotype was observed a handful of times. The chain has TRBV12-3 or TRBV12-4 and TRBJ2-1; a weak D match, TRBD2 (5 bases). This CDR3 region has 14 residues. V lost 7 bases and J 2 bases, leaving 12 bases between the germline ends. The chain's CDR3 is CASTLAGTYNEQFF. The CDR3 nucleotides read TGTGCCAGCACCCTTGCGGGTACCTACAATGAGCAGTTCTTC.

The CDR3 nucleotides are TGTGCCAGCAGTCCCCCAGAGCAGTACTTC. Translating gives CASSPPEQYF. V and J are TRBV27 and TRBJ2-7; D unclear. The CDR3 covers 10 residues. Trimming took 5 bases from V and 7 from J, leaving 6 bases between them. Germline CDR1 and CDR2: MNHEY and SMNVEV (reference sequence).

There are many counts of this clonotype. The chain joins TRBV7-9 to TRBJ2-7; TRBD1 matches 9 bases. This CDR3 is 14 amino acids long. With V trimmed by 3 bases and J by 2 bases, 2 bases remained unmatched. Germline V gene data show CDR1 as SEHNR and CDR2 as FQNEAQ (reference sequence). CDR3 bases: TGTGCCAGCAGCTTCGGGACAGGGCCCTACGAGCAGTACTTC. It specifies CASSFGTGPYEQYF. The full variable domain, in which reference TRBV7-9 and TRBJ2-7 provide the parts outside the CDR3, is DTGVSQNPRHKITKRGQNVTFRCDPISEHNRLYWYRQTLGQGPEFLTYFQNEAQLEKSRLLSDRFSAERPKGSFSTLEIQRTEQGDSAMYLCASSFGTGPYEQYFGPGTRLTVT.

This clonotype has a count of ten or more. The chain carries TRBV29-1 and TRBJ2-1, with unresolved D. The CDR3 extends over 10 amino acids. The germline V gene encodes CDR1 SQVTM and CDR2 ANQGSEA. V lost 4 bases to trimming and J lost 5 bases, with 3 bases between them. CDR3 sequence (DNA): TGCAGCGTTGCTAACAATGAGCAGTTCTTC. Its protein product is CSVANNEQFF.

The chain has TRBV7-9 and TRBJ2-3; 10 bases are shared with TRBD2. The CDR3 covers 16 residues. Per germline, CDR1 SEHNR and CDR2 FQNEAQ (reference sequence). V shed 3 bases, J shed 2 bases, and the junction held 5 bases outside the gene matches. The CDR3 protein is CASSLLAGVNTDTQYF. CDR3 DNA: TGTGCCAGCAGCTTGCTAGCGGGAGTGAACACAGATACGCAGTATTTT.

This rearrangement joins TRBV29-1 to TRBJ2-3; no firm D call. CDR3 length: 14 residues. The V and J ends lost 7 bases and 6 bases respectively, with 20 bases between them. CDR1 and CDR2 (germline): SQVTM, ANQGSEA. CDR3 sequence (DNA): TGCAGCGCCTCGGCTCTTACGGATAGTGATACGCAGTATTTT. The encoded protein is CSASALTDSDTQYF.

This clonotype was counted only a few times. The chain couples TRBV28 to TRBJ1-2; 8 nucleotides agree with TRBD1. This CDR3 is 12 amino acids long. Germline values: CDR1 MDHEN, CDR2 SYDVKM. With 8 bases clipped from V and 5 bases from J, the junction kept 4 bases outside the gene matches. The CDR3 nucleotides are TGTGCCAGCTCGACAGGGGAATATGGCTACACCTTC. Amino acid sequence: CASSTGEYGYTF.

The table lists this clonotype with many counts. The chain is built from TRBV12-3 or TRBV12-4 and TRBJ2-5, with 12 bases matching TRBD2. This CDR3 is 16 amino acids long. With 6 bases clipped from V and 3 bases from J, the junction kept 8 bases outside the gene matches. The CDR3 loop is CASRRGLAGLKETQYF. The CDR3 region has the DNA TGTGCCAGCAGACGCGGACTAGCGGGACTCAAAGAGACCCAGTACTTC.

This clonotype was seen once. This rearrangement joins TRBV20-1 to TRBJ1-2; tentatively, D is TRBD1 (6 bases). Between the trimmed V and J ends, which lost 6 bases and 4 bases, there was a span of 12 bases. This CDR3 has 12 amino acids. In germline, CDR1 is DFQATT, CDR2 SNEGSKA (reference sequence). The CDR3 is CSAPWGLYGYTF. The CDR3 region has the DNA TGCAGTGCCCCCTGGGGGCTCTATGGCTACACCTTC.

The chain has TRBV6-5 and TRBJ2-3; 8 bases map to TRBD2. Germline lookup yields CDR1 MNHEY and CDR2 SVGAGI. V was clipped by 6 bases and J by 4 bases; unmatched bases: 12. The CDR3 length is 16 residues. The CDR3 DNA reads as TGTGCCAGCAGCCCGATTAGCGGGATGGGGGCAGATACGCAGTATTTT. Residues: CASSPISGMGADTQYF.

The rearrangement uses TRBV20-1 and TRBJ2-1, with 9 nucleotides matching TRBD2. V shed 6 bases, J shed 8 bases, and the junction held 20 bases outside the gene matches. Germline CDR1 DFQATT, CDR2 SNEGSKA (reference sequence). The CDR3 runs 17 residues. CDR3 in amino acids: CSALSDLAGGPSDEQFF. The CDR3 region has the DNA TGCAGTGCCTTATCTGACTTGGCGGGAGGGCCCTCAGATGAGCAGTTCTTC.

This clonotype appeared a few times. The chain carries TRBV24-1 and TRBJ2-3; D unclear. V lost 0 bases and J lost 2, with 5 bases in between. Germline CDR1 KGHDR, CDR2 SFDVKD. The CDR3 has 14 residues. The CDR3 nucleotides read TGTGCCACCAGTGATTTGCTTTCCACAGATACGCAGTATTTT. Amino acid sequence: CATSDLLSTDTQYF.

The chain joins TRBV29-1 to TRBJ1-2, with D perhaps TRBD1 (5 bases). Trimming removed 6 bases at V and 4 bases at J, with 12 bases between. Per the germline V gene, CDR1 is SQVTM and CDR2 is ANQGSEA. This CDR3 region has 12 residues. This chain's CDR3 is CSVGSGPYGYTF. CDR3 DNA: TGCAGCGTGGGATCGGGGCCCTATGGCTACACCTTC.

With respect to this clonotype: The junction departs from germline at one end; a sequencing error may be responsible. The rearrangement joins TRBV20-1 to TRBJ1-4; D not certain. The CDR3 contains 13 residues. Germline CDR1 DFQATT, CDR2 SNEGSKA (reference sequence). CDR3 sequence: CSARRIEGEKRFF. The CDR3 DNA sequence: TGCAGTGCTAGAAGGATAGAAGGAGAAAAACGGTTTTTT.

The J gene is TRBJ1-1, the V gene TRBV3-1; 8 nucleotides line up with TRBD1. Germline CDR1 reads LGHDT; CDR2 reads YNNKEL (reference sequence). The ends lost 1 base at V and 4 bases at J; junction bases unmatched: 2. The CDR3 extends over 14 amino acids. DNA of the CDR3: TGTGCCAGCAGCCAAGGACAGGGGTTCACTGAAGCTTTCTTT. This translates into CASSQGQGFTEAFF.

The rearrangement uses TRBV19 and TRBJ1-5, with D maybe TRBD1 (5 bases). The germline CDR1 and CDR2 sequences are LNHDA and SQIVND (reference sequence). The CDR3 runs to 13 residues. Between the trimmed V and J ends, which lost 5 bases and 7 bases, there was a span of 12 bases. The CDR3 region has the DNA TGTGCCAGTAGTCTTGACAGACAACAGCCCCAGCATTTT. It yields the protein CASSLDRQQPQHF.

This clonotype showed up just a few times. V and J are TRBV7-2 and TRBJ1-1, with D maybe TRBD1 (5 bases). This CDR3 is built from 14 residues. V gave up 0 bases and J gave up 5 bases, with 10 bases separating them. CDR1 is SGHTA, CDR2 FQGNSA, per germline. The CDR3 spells CASSLAAGETEAFF. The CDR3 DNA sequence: TGTGCCAGCAGCTTAGCCGCGGGGGAGACTGAAGCTTTCTTT.

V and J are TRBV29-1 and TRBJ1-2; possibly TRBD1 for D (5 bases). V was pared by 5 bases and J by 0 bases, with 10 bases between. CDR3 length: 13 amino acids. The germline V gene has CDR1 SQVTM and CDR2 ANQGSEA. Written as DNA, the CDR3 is TGCAGCGTTCGGACAACCACTAACTATGGCTACACCTTC. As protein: CSVRTTTNYGYTF.

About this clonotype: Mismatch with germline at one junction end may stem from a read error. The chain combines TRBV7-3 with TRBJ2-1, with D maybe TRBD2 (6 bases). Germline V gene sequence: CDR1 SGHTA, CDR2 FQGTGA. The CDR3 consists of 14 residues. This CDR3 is CASSPSVSYNGQFF. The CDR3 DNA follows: TGTGCCAGCAGTCCTAGCGTCTCCTACAATGGGCAGTTCTTC.

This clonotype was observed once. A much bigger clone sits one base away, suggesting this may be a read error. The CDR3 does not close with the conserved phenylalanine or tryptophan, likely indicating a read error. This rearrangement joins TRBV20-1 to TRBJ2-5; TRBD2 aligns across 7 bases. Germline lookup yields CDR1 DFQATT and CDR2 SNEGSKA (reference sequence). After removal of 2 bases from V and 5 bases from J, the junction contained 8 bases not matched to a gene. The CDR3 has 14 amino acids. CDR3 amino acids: CSARNGEGRETQYL. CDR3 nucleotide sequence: TGCAGTGCTAGAAACGGGGAGGGGCGGGAGACCCAGTACCTC.

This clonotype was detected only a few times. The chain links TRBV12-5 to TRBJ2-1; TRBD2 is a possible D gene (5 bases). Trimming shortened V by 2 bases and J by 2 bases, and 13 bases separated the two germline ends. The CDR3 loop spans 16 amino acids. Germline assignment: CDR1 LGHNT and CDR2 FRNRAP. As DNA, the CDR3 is TGTGCTAGTGGTTTGTTCGGGGTTATAGCCTACAATGAGCAGTTCTTC. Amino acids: CASGLFGVIAYNEQFF. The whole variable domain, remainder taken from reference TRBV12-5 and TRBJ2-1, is DARVTQTPRHKVTEMGQEVTMRCQPILGHNTVFWYRQTMMQGLELLAYFRNRAPLDDSGMPKDRFSAEMPDATLATLKIQPSEPRDSAVYFCASGLFGVIAYNEQFFGPGTRLTVL.

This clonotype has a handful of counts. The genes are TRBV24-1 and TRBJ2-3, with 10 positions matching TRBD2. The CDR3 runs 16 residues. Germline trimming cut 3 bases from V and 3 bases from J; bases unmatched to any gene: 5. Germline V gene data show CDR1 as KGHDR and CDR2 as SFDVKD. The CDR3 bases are TGTGCCACCAGTGATCCTAGCGGGAGTGGTACAGATACGCAGTATTTT. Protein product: CATSDPSGSGTDTQYF.

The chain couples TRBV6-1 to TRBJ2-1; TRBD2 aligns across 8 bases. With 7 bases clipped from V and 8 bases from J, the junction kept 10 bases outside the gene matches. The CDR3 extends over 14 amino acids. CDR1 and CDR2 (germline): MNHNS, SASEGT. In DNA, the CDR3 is TGTGCCAGCATCGGACTAGCCTTTAGTCATGAGCAGTTCTTC. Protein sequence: CASIGLAFSHEQFF.

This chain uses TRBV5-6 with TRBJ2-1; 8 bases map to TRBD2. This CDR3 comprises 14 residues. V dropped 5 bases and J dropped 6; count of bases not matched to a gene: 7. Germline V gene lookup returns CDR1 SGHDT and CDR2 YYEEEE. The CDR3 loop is CASRDLAGSNEQFF. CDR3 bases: TGTGCCAGCAGGGACTTAGCGGGATCCAATGAGCAGTTCTTC.